The T cell receptor beta chain described here comes from a study of blood T cell repertoires in COVID-19. Study-wide background: Donors in the United States, Italy and Spain gave samples during acute or convalescent COVID-19. The cDNA or gDNA used as material had been derived from T cells, B-cell-depleted T cells, or PBMCs.

Original processing notes: Estimation of nucleated cell counts was performed using reference gene primer amplification. Only in-frame clones appear in the TCRdb table, and some are missing; sequencing was by immunoSEQ multiplex PCR. The DNA gave D and trimming, while V, J and clone size come from that table. The sample contains under 250,000 clones, 80% to 85% of which appear only once. This CDR3 region has 14 residues. Germline assignment: CDR1 SSHAT and CDR2 FNYEAQ (reference sequence). The V end lost 10 bases, the J end lost 5 bases, and 20 bases lay between the germline ends. The genes are TRBV7-7 and TRBJ2-5, with D perhaps TRBD2 (7 bases). The sequencing sample was made of peripheral blood. This receptor was obtained from a woman aged 30 to 39 who had recovered from COVID-19. The CDR3 loop reads CATGHREGAETQYF. In nucleotides, the CDR3 is TGTGCCACGGGACACAGGGAGGGTGCGGAGACCCAGTACTTC.